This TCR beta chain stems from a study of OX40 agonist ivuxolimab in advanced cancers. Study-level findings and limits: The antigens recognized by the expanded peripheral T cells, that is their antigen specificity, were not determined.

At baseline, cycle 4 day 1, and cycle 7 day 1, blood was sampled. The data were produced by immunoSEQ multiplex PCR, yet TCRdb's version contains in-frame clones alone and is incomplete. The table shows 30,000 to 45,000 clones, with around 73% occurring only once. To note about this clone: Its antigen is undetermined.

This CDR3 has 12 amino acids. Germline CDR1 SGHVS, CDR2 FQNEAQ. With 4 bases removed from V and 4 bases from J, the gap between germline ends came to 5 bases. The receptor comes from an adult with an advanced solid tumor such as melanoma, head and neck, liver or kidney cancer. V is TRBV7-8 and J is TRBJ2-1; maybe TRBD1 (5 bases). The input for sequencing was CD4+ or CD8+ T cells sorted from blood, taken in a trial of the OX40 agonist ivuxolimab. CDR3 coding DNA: TGTGCCAGCAGCTCAGGGTACAATGAGCAGTTCTTC. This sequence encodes CASSSGYNEQFF.